This passage covers 17 T cell receptor beta chains from one sample sequenced in a study of blood T cell repertoires in COVID-19. TCRdb keeps only in-frame clones here, not all; method: immunoSEQ multiplex PCR. The table shows fewer than 250,000 clones, with 75% to 85% occurring only once. Sequencing used peripheral blood. The origin of the receptors is a man aged 55-75 years with acute or convalescent COVID-19.

The chain recombines TRBV6-5 with TRBJ2-3, with D possibly matching TRBD2 (6 bases). The germline V and J ends were trimmed by 10 bases and 1 base, with 15 bases remaining between them. Germline values: CDR1 MNHEY, CDR2 SVGAGI. The CDR3 covers 14 residues. CDR3 in DNA: TGTGCCACCAACTTAGCGGTGGGCACAGATACGCAGTATTTT. This encodes CATNLAVGTDTQYF.

This clone has a handful of counts. The chain has TRBV6-4 and TRBJ2-7, with D unclear. The CDR3 runs 12 residues. Deletions cut 3 bases from V and 4 bases from J, with 7 bases between. Germline CDR1 reads MRHNA; CDR2 reads SNTAGT. The CDR3 spells CASSDSPYEQYF. CDR3 sequence (DNA): TGTGCCAGCAGTGATTCCCCTTACGAGCAGTACTTC.

Written as DNA, the CDR3 is TGCAGTGCTAGTCCGGGACTAGCGGGAAGCGAGCAGTACTTC. Its protein product is CSASPGLAGSEQYF. This chain links TRBV20-1 with TRBJ2-7; 13 bases are shared with TRBD2. Germline assignment: CDR1 DFQATT and CDR2 SNEGSKA (reference sequence). The CDR3 is made up of 14 amino acids. Trimming at V came to 3 bases and at J to 6 bases, leaving 5 bases not matched to a gene.

The genes are TRBV7-2 and TRBJ2-3; 11 bases fit TRBD2. Trimming cost V 2 bases and J 2 bases; bases outside gene matches: 9. The CDR3 runs 18 residues. Germline CDR1 and CDR2: SGHTA and FQGNSA. This chain's CDR3 is CASSLIVLAGGHTDTQYF. The DNA of the CDR3 is TGTGCCAGCAGCTTAATCGTCTTAGCGGGGGGGCACACAGATACGCAGTATTTT.

This chain joins TRBV10-3 and TRBJ2-5; tentative D call: TRBD2 (6 bases). Deletions cut 5 bases from V and 0 bases from J, with 10 bases between. The V gene's germline CDR1 is ENHRY and CDR2 SYGVKD. The CDR3 contains 14 residues. CDR3: CAISPGGDQETQYF. The CDR3 DNA sequence: TGTGCCATCAGTCCCGGCGGGGACCAAGAGACCCAGTACTTC.

This clone was counted between two and nine times. The CDR3 protein is CASSQDGLRGPRPGNTIYF. CDR3 DNA sequence: TGCGCCAGCAGCCAAGATGGGCTCAGGGGGCCCAGGCCTGGAAACACCATATATTTT. The gene calls are TRBV4-1 and TRBJ1-3, with 8 bases fitting TRBD1. Trimming took 0 bases from V and 2 from J; bases not matched to a gene: 12. CDR1 is MGHRA and CDR2 is YSYEKL in the germline V gene. The length of the CDR3 is 19 residues.

Notes on this clone: At one end the junction does not follow the germline gene, possibly because of a read error. At the DNA level, this CDR3 is encoded by other sequences in the same sample as well. CDR3 nucleotides: TGTGCCCGCAGCCCCCAACGGCGGGGGGGGGAGACCCAGTACTTC. It translates to CARSPQRRGGETQYF. The J gene is TRBJ2-5, the V gene TRBV9, with 9 bases matching TRBD2. The CDR3 length is 15 residues. Germline-derived CDR1 and CDR2 are SGDLS and YYNGEE.

This clone has a single count. This chain connects TRBV9 to TRBJ2-1; 14 bases agree with TRBD2. The germline V gene has CDR1 SGDLS and CDR2 YYNGEE. J gave up 0 bases and V 7 bases, and 3 bases lay outside the gene matches. CDR3 length: 16 residues. The CDR3 loop reads CASEGTSGSSYNEQFF. CDR3 sequence (DNA): TGTGCCAGCGAGGGGACTAGCGGGAGCTCCTACAATGAGCAGTTCTTC.

This clone was observed a few times. The V call is TRBV4-1, the J call TRBJ1-4, with 9 bases aligning to TRBD1. The CDR3 is 18 amino acids. The germline V gene has CDR1 MGHRA and CDR2 YSYEKL. V trimming: 3 bases; J trimming: 7 bases; junction bases outside the gene matches: 15. CDR3 nucleotides: TGCGCCAGCAGCCACGGGACAGGGAATACGGGTCTGGGTGAAAAACTGTTTTTT. This sequence encodes CASSHGTGNTGLGEKLFF.

The genes are TRBV4-1 and TRBJ1-2, with a weak D call TRBD1 (5 bases). The CDR3 sequence is 15 residues long. The V end was cut by 0 bases, the J end by 7 bases, with 15 bases between. Germline CDR1 MGHRA, CDR2 YSYEKL. The CDR3 nucleotides are TGCGCCAGCAGCCAAGATCTGACAGCCTGGGGTGGCTACACCTTC. As protein: CASSQDLTAWGGYTF.

The CDR3 nucleotides are TGTGCCAGCAGCCTACCGAGACAGGGGGCCCGGGGGTGCAATCAGCCCCAGCATTTT. This codes for CASSLPRQGARGCNQPQHF. The rearrangement uses TRBV7-6 and TRBJ1-5, with 10 bases fitting TRBD1. Germline CDR1 reads SGHVS; CDR2 reads FNYEAQ. The CDR3 totals 19 residues. Trimming removed 5 bases from V and 2 bases from J; junction bases left unmatched: 15.

The chain couples TRBV5-1 to TRBJ1-2; the match to TRBD1 covers 8 bases. The trim removed 3 bases at V and 6 bases at J, leaving 4 bases unmatched. Germline loops: CDR1 SGHRS, CDR2 YFSETQ. This CDR3 contains 13 residues. CDR3 sequence (DNA): TGCGCCAGCAGCTCAGGGGGCGGGGATGGCTACACCTTC. As protein: CASSSGGGDGYTF.

This clone came up once. The chain joins TRBV5-1 to TRBJ2-6; D remains unclear. The CDR3 sequence is 14 residues long. CDR1 SGHRS and CDR2 YFSETQ come from the germline V gene. V was cut by 4 bases and J by 0 bases, with 5 bases left in between. The CDR3: CASSSSSGANVLTF. For the CDR3, the DNA is TGCGCCAGCAGCAGTAGCTCTGGGGCCAACGTCCTGACTTTC. Combining the CDR3 with reference TRBV5-1 and TRBJ2-6 gives the whole variable domain KAGVTQTPRYLIKTRGQQVTLSCSPISGHRSVSWYQQTPGQGLQFLFEYFSETQRNKGNFPGRFSGRQFSNSRSEMNVSTLELGDSALYLCASSSSSGANVLTFGAGSRLTVL.

V gene TRBV7-6 combines with J gene TRBJ2-7, with 8 positions matching TRBD1. Germline assignment: CDR1 SGHVS and CDR2 FNYEAQ. V gave up 4 bases and J gave up 5 bases; unmatched junction bases: 4. This CDR3 spans 13 amino acids. The CDR3 DNA follows: TGTGCCAGCAGCTCGAGACAGGGGAACGAGCAGTACTTC. Amino acid sequence: CASSSRQGNEQYF.

Note on this clone: This could be a read error, since a much larger clone is one nucleotide away. The sample holds other DNA sequences that translate to the same CDR3. V and J are TRBV5-1 and TRBJ1-5; tentatively, D is TRBD1 (5 bases). This CDR3 comprises 15 residues. Per the germline V gene, CDR1 is SGHRS and CDR2 is YFSETQ. Trimming took off 0 bases at V and 5 bases at J, with 12 bases between the two ends. CDR3 coding DNA: TGCGCCAGCAGCTTGGTCGGGGGTTCGGATCAGCCCCAGCATTTT. As protein: CASSLVGGSDQPQHF.

This chain joins TRBV5-8 and TRBJ1-1; D is unresolved. Germline CDR1 and CDR2: SGHTS and YDEGEE. CDR3 length equals 15 residues. The germline V and J ends were trimmed by 1 base and 0 bases, with 10 bases remaining between them. The CDR3 protein is CASSLSESLNTEAFF. The CDR3 DNA sequence: TGTGCCAGCAGCTTGTCCGAAAGCTTGAACACTGAAGCTTTCTTT.

V is TRBV30 and J is TRBJ2-4; perhaps TRBD2 as D (6 bases). The germline V gene encodes CDR1 GTSNPN and CDR2 SVGIG (reference sequence). The CDR3 has 15 amino acids. The germline V and J ends were trimmed by 1 base and 0 bases, with 10 bases remaining between them. Here the CDR3 reads CAWSARGVAKNIQYF. CDR3 sequence (DNA): TGTGCCTGGAGTGCCCGCGGGGTAGCCAAAAACATTCAGTACTTC.